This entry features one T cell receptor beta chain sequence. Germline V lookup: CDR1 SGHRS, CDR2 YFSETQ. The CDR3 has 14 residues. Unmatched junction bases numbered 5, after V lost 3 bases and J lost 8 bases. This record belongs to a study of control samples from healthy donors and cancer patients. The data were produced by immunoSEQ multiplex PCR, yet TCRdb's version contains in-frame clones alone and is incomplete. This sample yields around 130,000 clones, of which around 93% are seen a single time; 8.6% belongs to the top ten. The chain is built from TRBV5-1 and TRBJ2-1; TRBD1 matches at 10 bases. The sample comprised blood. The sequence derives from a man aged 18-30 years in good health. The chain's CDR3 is CASSSGTGVDEQFF. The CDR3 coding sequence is TGCGCCAGCAGCTCCGGGACAGGGGTGGATGAGCAGTTCTTC.